These 25 T cell receptor beta chains came from one sample sequenced in a study of OX40 agonist ivuxolimab in advanced cancers. Sequenced by immunoSEQ multiplex PCR; TCRdb stores in-frame clones only, minus some. This table holds some 34,000 clones, 88% found once. The specimen was CD4+ or CD8+ T cells sorted from blood, collected in a trial of the OX40 agonist ivuxolimab. The receptors originated from an adult with an advanced solid tumor such as melanoma, head and neck, liver or kidney cancer.

The V gene is TRBV6-5, the J gene TRBJ2-2; D gene ambiguous. This CDR3 spans 13 amino acids. Trimming left V 2 bases short and J 5 bases short, with 6 bases between. Looked up from germline, CDR1 is MNHEY and CDR2 is SVGAGI. Written as DNA, the CDR3 is TGTGCCAGCAGTTACAACCCAACCGGGGAGCTGTTTTTT. This codes for CASSYNPTGELFF.

In its sample, this clone was seen once. V and J are TRBV29-1 and TRBJ1-1; 8 nucleotides agree with TRBD1. This CDR3 is built from 15 residues. V trimming: 7 bases; J trimming: 0 bases; junction bases outside the gene matches: 10. CDR1 and CDR2 (germline): SQVTM, ANQGSEA. CDR3 DNA: TGCAGCGCCCCGGACCCGGGACAGGTGAACACTGAAGCTTTCTTT. Translation gives CSAPDPGQVNTEAFF. Full variable domain (outside the CDR3, taken from reference TRBV29-1 and TRBJ1-1): SAVISQKPSRDICQRGTSLTIQCQVDSQVTMMFWYRQQPGQSLTLIATANQGSEATYESGFVIDKFPISRPNLTFSTLTVSNMSPEDSSIYLCSAPDPGQVNTEAFFGQGTRLTVV.

The genes are TRBV6-5 and TRBJ2-7, with a possible D match to TRBD2 (6 bases). The CDR3 covers 15 residues. V shed 1 base and J shed 4 bases, with 14 bases lying between them. Germline values: CDR1 MNHEY, CDR2 SVGAGI. CDR3 sequence: CASSYFTGSWYEQYF. CDR3 nucleotide sequence: TGTGCCAGCAGTTACTTCACCGGGAGTTGGTACGAGCAGTACTTC.

CDR3 nucleotide sequence: TGTGCCAGCAGCTCCGATAGGCGCGGGGAGCTGTTTTTT. This encodes CASSSDRRGELFF. The rearrangement joins TRBV7-8 to TRBJ2-2; D remains ambiguous. Trimming removed 4 bases from V and 7 bases from J, with 10 bases in between. The CDR3 runs 13 residues. Germline lookup yields CDR1 SGHVS and CDR2 FQNEAQ.

The CDR3: CASSPNSGDSYNEQFF. In DNA, the CDR3 is TGTGCCAGCAGCCCCAATTCCGGGGACTCCTACAATGAGCAGTTCTTC. The chain carries TRBV13 and TRBJ2-1; D is possibly TRBD2 (5 bases). This CDR3 has 16 residues. Germline CDR1 reads PRHDT; CDR2 reads FYEKMQ (reference sequence). V was pared by 5 bases and J by 0 bases, with 14 bases between. The complete variable domain, with remaining parts taken from reference TRBV13 and TRBJ2-1, reads AAGVIQSPRHLIKEKRETATLKCYPIPRHDTVYWYQQGPGQDPQFLISFYEKMQSDKGSIPDRFSAQQFSDYHSELNMSSLELGDSALYFCASSPNSGDSYNEQFFGPGTRLTVL.

The chain's CDR3 is CASSFTEGAEAFF. As DNA, the CDR3 is TGTGCCAGCAGTTTTACCGAGGGGGCTGAAGCTTTCTTT. The J gene is TRBJ1-1, the V gene TRBV27; D may be TRBD1 (6 bases). Germline V gives CDR1 MNHEY, CDR2 SMNVEV (reference sequence). This CDR3 spans 13 amino acids. Trimming pared 3 bases from V and 6 bases from J, leaving 11 bases between.

The chain is built from TRBV6-5 and TRBJ2-1; 8 nucleotides line up with TRBD2. This CDR3 comprises 16 residues. The V gene's germline CDR1 is MNHEY and CDR2 SVGAGI. The V gene end was trimmed by 0 bases and the J gene end by 7 bases; junction bases not matched to a gene: 8. For the CDR3, the DNA is TGTGCCAGCAGTTACTCGATCCCAGCGGGAGCAAATGAGCAGTTCTTC. It translates to CASSYSIPAGANEQFF.

This sequence joins TRBV9 and TRBJ2-1, with D perhaps TRBD1 (6 bases). Germline V gene data show CDR1 as SGDLS and CDR2 as YYNGEE. The CDR3 totals 13 residues. The germline V and J ends were trimmed by 1 base and 5 bases, with 7 bases remaining between them. CDR3 DNA: TGTGCCAGCAGCGTAAGACAGGACAATGAGCAGTTCTTC. It yields the protein CASSVRQDNEQFF.

Notes on this clone: This sequence may be a read error, since a much larger clone differs from it by one base. The chain has TRBV6-5 and TRBJ2-2; D gene uncertain. The CDR3 runs to 13 residues. Germline V gene sequence: CDR1 MNHEY, CDR2 SVGAGI. V gave up 8 bases and J gave up 1 base, with 8 bases separating them. For the CDR3, the DNA is TGTGCCAGCCGGCCAGAGAACACCGGGGAGCTGTTTTTT. Its translation is CASRPENTGELFF.

This clone appeared a few times. The chain carries TRBV27 and TRBJ2-1; 8 bases are shared with TRBD2. V lost 3 bases to trimming and J lost 7 bases; unmatched junction nucleotides: 5. Per germline, CDR1 MNHEY and CDR2 SMNVEV (reference sequence). The CDR3 is 14 amino acids. The CDR3: CASSFATSVNEQFF. CDR3 DNA sequence: TGTGCCAGCAGTTTTGCGACTAGCGTAAATGAGCAGTTCTTC.

V and J are TRBV10-2 and TRBJ1-1, with a weak D call TRBD1 (5 bases). Looked up from germline, CDR1 is WSHSY and CDR2 is SAAADI. The V end was cut by 0 bases, the J end by 3 bases, with 20 bases between. CDR3 length: 18 amino acids. The chain's CDR3 is CASSESISWGGWDTEAFF. CDR3 coding DNA: TGCGCCAGCAGTGAGTCAATTTCGTGGGGGGGTTGGGACACTGAAGCTTTCTTT.

The gene calls are TRBV27 and TRBJ2-3, with unresolved D. Germline V gene sequence: CDR1 MNHEY, CDR2 SMNVEV (reference sequence). Trimming cost V 0 bases and J 0 bases, with 7 bases left between them. This CDR3 contains 15 residues. CDR3 protein: CASSLSVASTDTQYF. CDR3 DNA sequence: TGTGCCAGCAGTTTATCTGTAGCTAGCACAGATACGCAGTATTTT.

The J gene is TRBJ2-1, the V gene TRBV13; 11 bases are a match to TRBD2. This CDR3 has 16 residues. Germline V lookup: CDR1 PRHDT, CDR2 FYEKMQ (reference sequence). J lost 6 bases, V lost 1 base, and 5 bases had no gene match. The CDR3 loop is CASSLDRTSGSNEQFF. In nucleotides, the CDR3 is TGTGCCAGCAGCTTAGACCGGACTAGCGGGTCCAATGAGCAGTTCTTC.

The chain links TRBV19 to TRBJ1-1; possible D gene TRBD1, 5 bases. In germline, CDR1 is LNHDA, CDR2 SQIVND (reference sequence). The CDR3 contains 13 residues. V was clipped by 3 bases and J by 5 bases, with 10 bases between them. CDR3 protein: CASSIAGGTEAFF. As DNA, the CDR3 is TGTGCCAGTAGTATTGCGGGGGGGACTGAAGCTTTCTTT.

This clone occurred once. V and J are TRBV9 and TRBJ2-7; maybe TRBD1 (7 bases). The V end lost 3 bases, the J end lost 5 bases, and 18 bases lay between the germline ends. Germline V gene sequence: CDR1 SGDLS, CDR2 YYNGEE. The CDR3 runs to 15 residues. The CDR3 spells CASSGGDRLWNEQYF. In DNA, the CDR3 is TGTGCCAGCAGCGGGGGGGACAGACTCTGGAACGAGCAGTACTTC.

The chain is built from TRBV6-5 and TRBJ2-3, with 8 bases identical to TRBD1. CDR3 length: 16 residues. V gave up 0 bases and J gave up 2 bases; unmatched junction bases: 4. Germline V gene sequence: CDR1 MNHEY, CDR2 SVGAGI. Written as DNA, the CDR3 is TGTGCCAGCAGTTACTCCTGGACAGGGACCACAGATACGCAGTATTTT. Its translation is CASSYSWTGTTDTQYF.

This chain connects TRBV7-6 to TRBJ1-2; D is ambiguous. V shed 1 base and J shed 7 bases, with 16 bases lying between them. Germline V gene data show CDR1 as SGHVS and CDR2 as FNYEAQ. This CDR3 contains 15 residues. CDR3 DNA: TGTGCCAGCAGCTTAGGCCCGGGGATGGCCTTTGGCTACACCTTC. Its protein is CASSLGPGMAFGYTF.

Only a few counts were recorded for this clone. The CDR3 here is CASSPVGTEAFF. The CDR3 region has the DNA TGTGCCAGCAGCCCAGTGGGGACTGAAGCTTTCTTT. The chain has TRBV14 and TRBJ1-1; no firm D call. Per the germline V gene, CDR1 is SGHDN and CDR2 is FVKESK. The CDR3 sequence is 12 residues long. V lost 4 bases and J lost 5, with 8 bases in between.

V is TRBV9 and J is TRBJ2-2, with D perhaps TRBD1 or TRBD2 (5 bases each). The CDR3 has 16 residues. Per the germline V gene, CDR1 is SGDLS and CDR2 is YYNGEE. V lost 1 base and J 7 bases, leaving 17 bases between the germline ends. CDR3 loop: CASSVHGAAGGGELFF. In DNA, the CDR3 is TGTGCCAGCAGCGTACACGGGGCGGCTGGGGGCGGGGAGCTGTTTTTT.

The chain uses TRBV19 and TRBJ1-1; D remains unclear. From germline, CDR1 is LNHDA and CDR2 SQIVND (reference sequence). V lost 5 bases, J lost 0 bases, and 13 bases lay in between. This CDR3 comprises 15 residues. CDR3 residues: CASSPQAGMNTEAFF. The CDR3, as DNA: TGTGCCAGTAGTCCCCAGGCGGGGATGAACACTGAAGCTTTCTTT.

J is TRBJ2-7 and V is TRBV2; D assignment may be TRBD1 or TRBD2 (5 bases each). In germline, CDR1 is SNHLY, CDR2 FYNNEI. The CDR3 extends over 15 amino acids. Trimming cost V 8 bases and J 4 bases, with 21 bases left between them. CDR3 DNA sequence: TGTGCCAGCTACCGAGGGGACCCTGGGAATTACGAGCAGTACTTC. This translates into CASYRGDPGNYEQYF.

V is TRBV19 and J is TRBJ1-2; D perhaps matches TRBD1 (5 bases). The germline V and J ends were trimmed by 3 bases and 4 bases, with 12 bases remaining between them. Germline V gene sequence: CDR1 LNHDA, CDR2 SQIVND (reference sequence). The CDR3 contains 14 residues. The CDR3 here is CASSINTGSYGYTF. CDR3 sequence (DNA): TGTGCCAGTAGTATCAATACAGGCTCCTATGGCTACACCTTC.

The chain recombines TRBV5-1 with TRBJ2-7, with a possible D match to TRBD1 (6 bases). The V gene lost 4 bases and the J gene lost 2 bases, with 13 bases spanning the gap. Germline CDR1 and CDR2: SGHRS and YFSETQ. This CDR3 is built from 14 residues. The CDR3 region has the DNA TGCGCCAGCAGCGGCAGGGGCGAACCCTACGAGCAGTACTTC. The encoded protein is CASSGRGEPYEQYF.

V is TRBV19 and J is TRBJ2-1; possible D gene TRBD1, 5 bases. Germline V gene lookup returns CDR1 LNHDA and CDR2 SQIVND (reference sequence). Trimming removed 6 bases from V and 0 bases from J, with 12 bases in between. This CDR3 has 15 residues. The CDR3 nucleotides read TGTGCCAGTAGGATGACTGACAGCTCCTACAATGAGCAGTTCTTC. It yields the protein CASRMTDSSYNEQFF.

The chain recombines TRBV9 with TRBJ2-3; 8 bases agree with TRBD2. The CDR3 has 16 residues. CDR1 SGDLS and CDR2 YYNGEE come from the germline V gene. J gave up 4 bases and V 4 bases, and 11 bases lay outside the gene matches. CDR3 coding DNA: TGTGCCAGCAGCCTCCCTACGGGAGGGATGCCAGATACGCAGTATTTT. It encodes CASSLPTGGMPDTQYF. Using reference TRBV9 and TRBJ2-3 for the parts outside the CDR3, the full variable domain is DSGVTQTPKHLITATGQRVTLRCSPRSGDLSVYWYQQSLDQGLQFLIQYYNGEERAKGNILERFSAQQFPDLHSELNLSSLELGDSALYFCASSLPTGGMPDTQYFGPGTRLTVL.